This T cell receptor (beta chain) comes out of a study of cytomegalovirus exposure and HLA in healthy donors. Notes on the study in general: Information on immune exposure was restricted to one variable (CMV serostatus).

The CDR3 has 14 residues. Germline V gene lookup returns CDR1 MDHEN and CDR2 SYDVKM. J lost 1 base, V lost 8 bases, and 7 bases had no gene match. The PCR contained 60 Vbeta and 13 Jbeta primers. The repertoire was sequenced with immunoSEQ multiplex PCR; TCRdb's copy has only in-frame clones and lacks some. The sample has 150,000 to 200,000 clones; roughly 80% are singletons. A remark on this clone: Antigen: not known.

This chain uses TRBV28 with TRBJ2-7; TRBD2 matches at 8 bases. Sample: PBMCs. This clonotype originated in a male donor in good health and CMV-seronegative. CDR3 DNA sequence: TGTGCCAGCTCCCCACCGGGAGGGTCCTACGAGCAGTACTTC. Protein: CASSPPGGSYEQYF.